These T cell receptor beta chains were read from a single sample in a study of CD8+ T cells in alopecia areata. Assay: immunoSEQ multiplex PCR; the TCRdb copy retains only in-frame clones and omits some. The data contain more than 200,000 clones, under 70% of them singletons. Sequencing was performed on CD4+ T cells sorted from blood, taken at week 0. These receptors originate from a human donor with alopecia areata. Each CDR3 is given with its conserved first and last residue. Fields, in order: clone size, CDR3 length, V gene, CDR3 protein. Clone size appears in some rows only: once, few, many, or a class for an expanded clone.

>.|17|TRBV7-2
CASSLGLAGVHSYEQYF
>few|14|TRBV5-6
CASSSTGGGETQYF
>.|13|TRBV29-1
CSAAGVRGYGYTF
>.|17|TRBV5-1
CASSLDGLAANTGELFF
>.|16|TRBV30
CAWRSVGVGMNTEAFF
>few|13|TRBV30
CAWSRGANQPQHF
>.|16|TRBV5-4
CASSPGTGGNTDTQYF
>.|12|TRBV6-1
CASRVGSLPLHF
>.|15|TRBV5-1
CASSLALGVSYEQYF
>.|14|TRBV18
CASSLTGMNTEAFF
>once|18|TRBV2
CASSGTSGGSLSYNEQFF
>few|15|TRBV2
CASSEGRSSPETQYF
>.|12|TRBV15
CATADRTLRQYF
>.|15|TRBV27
CASRTYRGLDYGYTF